Listed below are T cell receptor beta chains from one sample, sequenced in a study of cytomegalovirus exposure and HLA in healthy donors. This table comes from immunoSEQ multiplex PCR, and its TCRdb copy is limited to in-frame clones, with some not included. The sample has about 98,000 clones; more than 85% are singletons. Sequences were obtained from PBMCs. These receptors all come from a man aged 18-30 years in good health and CMV-seropositive. CDR3s include the opening cysteine and the closing phenylalanine or tryptophan. The D gene is left open where the match is weak. The size of a clone is reported for some rows only, either as once, few or many, or as a class for expanded clones.

-,TRBV5-6,TRBJ2-1,-,TGTGCCAGCACCAGAGACTCGGCTGGGGGCTCCGATGAGCAGTTCTTC,CASTRDSAGGSDEQFF
-,TRBV4-3,TRBJ2-1,TRBD2,TGCGCCAGCACCTCTATAGCGGGAGGTTCCAATGAGCAGTTCTTC,CASTSIAGGSNEQFF
-,TRBV5-4,TRBJ1-1,TRBD1,TGTGCCAGCAGCCCCAGTCGGGGACAGGGGAACACTGAAGCTTTCTTT,CASSPSRGQGNTEAFF
-,TRBV6-1,TRBJ2-7,-,TGTGCCAGCGGGGCAGGGATTTCCTACGAGCAGTACTTC,CASGAGISYEQYF
-,TRBV7-9,TRBJ2-7,TRBD1,TGTGCCAGCAGCTTCGGGACAGGGGGCCTCGAGCAGTACTTC,CASSFGTGGLEQYF
-,TRBV12-5,TRBJ2-7,TRBD2,TGTGCTAGTGGTTTGACTAGCGGGGGGGCCTATGAGCAGTACTTC,CASGLTSGGAYEQYF
-,TRBV28,TRBJ1-1,-,TGTGCCAGCAGTGGGGTTGCGGGTCGGGGCACTGAAGCTTTCTTT,CASSGVAGRGTEAFF
-,TRBV5-1,TRBJ1-5,TRBD1,TGCGCCAGCAGCTTGGGGACAGGGGGCAATCAGCCCCAGCATTTT,CASSLGTGGNQPQHF
-,TRBV15,TRBJ1-1,-,TGTGCCACCAGCAGAGATCGAGGCAGGAACACTGAAGCTTTCTTT,CATSRDRGRNTEAFF
-,TRBV7-9,TRBJ2-2,TRBD1,TGTGCCAGCAGCTACCGACAGGGGGTAACGAACACCGGGGAGCTGTTTTTT,CASSYRQGVTNTGELFF
few,TRBV27,TRBJ2-7,TRBD1,TGTGCCAGCAGTATATTACAGGGGGCGCCGGGCGAGCAGTACTTC,CASSILQGAPGEQYF
-,TRBV5-6,TRBJ2-3,-,TGTGCCAGCAGCTCTGAGTATAAACCTACAGATACGCAGTATTTT,CASSSEYKPTDTQYF
-,TRBV5-1,TRBJ2-1,TRBD2,TGCGCCAGCAGCTCCAGTAGCGGGTCTTACAATGAGCAGTTCTTC,CASSSSSGSYNEQFF
-,TRBV19,TRBJ2-3,-,TGTGCCAGTAGTATTGAAGGAGATAGCACAGATACGCAGTATTTT,CASSIEGDSTDTQYF
-,TRBV6-5,TRBJ2-5,TRBD1,TGTGCCAGCAGCCCCCGGACAGGGGAAGAGACCCAGTACTTC,CASSPRTGEETQYF
-,TRBV6-5,TRBJ2-7,TRBD1,TGTGCCAGCAGCAACCGGGACAGCTCCTACGAGCAGTACTTC,CASSNRDSSYEQYF
few,TRBV4-3,TRBJ1-1,-,TGCGCCAGCAGCCAAGACAGGGGACACACTGAAGCTTTCTTT,CASSQDRGHTEAFF
-,TRBV7-9,TRBJ1-2,-,TGTGCCAGCAGCTCGACAGTCCTCTATGGCTACACCTTC,CASSSTVLYGYTF
-,TRBV5-6,TRBJ2-3,-,TGTGCCAGCAGCGAATGGAGTGGTCCAGATACGCAGTATTTT,CASSEWSGPDTQYF
-,TRBV6-5,TRBJ1-1,-,TGTGCCAGCAGTAATTACCAGGGCATGAACACTGAAGCTTTCTTT,CASSNYQGMNTEAFF
once,TRBV29-1,TRBJ1-1,-,TGCAGCGTCGAGGGGGTTGAAGCTTTCTTT,CSVEGVEAFF
once,TRBV9,TRBJ2-5,TRBD1,TGTGCCAGCAGCCCGAGGACAGGCGAGACCCAGTACTTC,CASSPRTGETQYF
-,TRBV2,TRBJ2-2,-,TGTGCCAGCACCGCCGCGGCGAACACCGGGGAGCTGTTTTTT,CASTAAANTGELFF
-,TRBV4-3,TRBJ2-3,TRBD1,TGCGCCAGCAGCCAAGTGACAGGGGGCTCAGATACGCAGTATTTT,CASSQVTGGSDTQYF
-,TRBV6-5,TRBJ1-5,TRBD1,TGTGCCAGCAGTTCGGGACAGAGCAATCAGCCCCAGCATTTT,CASSSGQSNQPQHF
-,TRBV14,TRBJ2-3,TRBD2,TGTGCCAGCAGCCAGGCAAGGGGCGGGAGTGGTACAGATACGCAGTATTTT,CASSQARGGSGTDTQYF
-,TRBV19,TRBJ1-5,TRBD1,TGTGCCAGTTTGGGACAGGGCAATCAGCCCCAGCATTTT,CASLGQGNQPQHF
few,TRBV10-1,TRBJ2-2,-,TGCGCCAGCAGTGAGGGGGACTACACCGGGGAGCTGTTTTTT,CASSEGDYTGELFF
-,TRBV27,TRBJ2-1,TRBD2,TGTGCCAGCAGTTTGAACGGGGGGTACAATGAGCAGTTCTTC,CASSLNGGYNEQFF
-,TRBV15,TRBJ2-7,TRBD1,TGTGCCACCAGCAGGGACAGGGGCTACGAGCAGTACTTC,CATSRDRGYEQYF
-,TRBV6-1,TRBJ2-2,TRBD1,TGTGCCAGCAGTGGACAGGGGGACACCGGGGAGCTGTTTTTT,CASSGQGDTGELFF
once,TRBV9,TRBJ2-3,-,TGTGCCAGCAGTAGGGATGGGGCGGGACGCACAGATACGCAGTATTTT,CASSRDGAGRTDTQYF
-,TRBV27,TRBJ1-5,-,TGTGCCAGCAGCCCAGGCGGGGTACTTCAGCCCCAGCATTTT,CASSPGGVLQPQHF
-,TRBV9,TRBJ2-7,TRBD2,TGTGCCAGCAGCACTTCTCCCGGGACTAACTACGAGCAGTACTTC,CASSTSPGTNYEQYF
-,TRBV19,TRBJ1-5,TRBD1,TGTGCCAGTAGTACACCCAAGGGGGCGAATCAGCCCCAGCATTTT,CASSTPKGANQPQHF
-,TRBV9,TRBJ1-4,-,TGTGCCAGCAGCGTAGGGTCAGATACTATTAATGAAAAACTGTTTTTT,CASSVGSDTINEKLFF
-,TRBV4-1,TRBJ1-5,-,TGCGCCAGCAGCCCTAGACAGTTATCTAGCAATCAGCCCCAGCATTTT,CASSPRQLSSNQPQHF
-,TRBV7-9,TRBJ2-2,-,TGTGCCAGCAGCTTAGTCCGGGGTTACACCGGGGAGCTGTTTTTT,CASSLVRGYTGELFF
-,TRBV19,TRBJ1-4,TRBD1,TGTGCCAGTAGTGCACAGGGGACGGCTAATGAAAAACTGTTTTTT,CASSAQGTANEKLFF
-,TRBV4-3,TRBJ2-1,-,TGCGCCAGCAGCCAATTTTCCGGGGTCTACAATGAGCAGTTCTTC,CASSQFSGVYNEQFF
-,TRBV5-6,TRBJ2-7,TRBD1,TGTGCCAGCAGCTTTGAAGGGGGCCCGTACGAGCAGTACTTC,CASSFEGGPYEQYF
-,TRBV7-3,TRBJ2-3,TRBD2,TGTGCCAGCAGCCCTGGACTAGCCCCAGATACGCAGTATTTT,CASSPGLAPDTQYF
-,TRBV9,TRBJ1-2,TRBD1,TGTGCCAGCAGTGGGACAGGGGAGGGTAACTATGGCTACACCTTC,CASSGTGEGNYGYTF